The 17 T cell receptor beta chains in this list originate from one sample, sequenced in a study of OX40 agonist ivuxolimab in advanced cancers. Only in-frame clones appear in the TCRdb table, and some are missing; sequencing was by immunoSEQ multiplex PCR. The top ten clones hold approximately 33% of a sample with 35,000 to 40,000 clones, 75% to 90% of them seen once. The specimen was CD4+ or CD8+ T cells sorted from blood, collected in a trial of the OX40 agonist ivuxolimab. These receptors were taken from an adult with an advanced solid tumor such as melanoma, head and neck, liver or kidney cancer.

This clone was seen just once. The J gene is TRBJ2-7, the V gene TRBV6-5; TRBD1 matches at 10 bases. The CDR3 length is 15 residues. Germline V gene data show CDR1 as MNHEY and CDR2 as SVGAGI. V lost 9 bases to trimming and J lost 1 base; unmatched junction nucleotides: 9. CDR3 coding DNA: TGTGCCAGGAACCGGGACAGGGGTAAATCCTACGAGCAGTACTTC. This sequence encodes CARNRDRGKSYEQYF.

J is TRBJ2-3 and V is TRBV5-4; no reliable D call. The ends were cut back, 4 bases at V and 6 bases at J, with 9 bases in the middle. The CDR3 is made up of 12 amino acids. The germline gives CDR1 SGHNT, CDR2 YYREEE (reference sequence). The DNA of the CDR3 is TGTGCCAGCAGCACCCACTGGGATACGCAGTATTTT. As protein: CASSTHWDTQYF.

The CDR3 bases are TGTGCCACCAGCACCCCGGGGACACAAAATCAGCCCCAGCATTTT. Encoded protein: CATSTPGTQNQPQHF. The genes are TRBV15 and TRBJ1-5; D perhaps matches TRBD1 (6 bases). The CDR3 covers 15 residues. Trimming removed 4 bases at V and 4 bases at J, with 14 bases between. CDR1 and CDR2 from the germline V gene are LNHNV and YYDKDF (reference sequence).

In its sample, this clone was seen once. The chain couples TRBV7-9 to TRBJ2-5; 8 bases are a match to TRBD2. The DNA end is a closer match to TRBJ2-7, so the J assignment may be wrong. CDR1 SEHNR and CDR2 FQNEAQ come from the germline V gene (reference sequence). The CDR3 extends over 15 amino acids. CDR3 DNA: TGTGCCAGCAGCTTCTCCGGGAGGGGGGACTACGAGCAGTACTTC. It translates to CASSFSGRGDYEQYF.

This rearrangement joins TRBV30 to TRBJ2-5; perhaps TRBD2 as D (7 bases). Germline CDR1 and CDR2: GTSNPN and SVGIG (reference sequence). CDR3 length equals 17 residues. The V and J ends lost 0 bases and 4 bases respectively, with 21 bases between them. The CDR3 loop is CAWSVPLPRGGRETQYF. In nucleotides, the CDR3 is TGTGCCTGGAGTGTACCCCTCCCGAGGGGGGGTAGAGAGACCCAGTACTTC.

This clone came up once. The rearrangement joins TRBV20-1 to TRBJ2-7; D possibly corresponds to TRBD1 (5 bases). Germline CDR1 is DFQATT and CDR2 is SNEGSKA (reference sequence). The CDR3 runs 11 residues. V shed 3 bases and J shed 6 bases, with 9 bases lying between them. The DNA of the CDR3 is TGCAGTGCTAGCCAGGGCACCGAGCAGTACTTC. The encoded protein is CSASQGTEQYF.

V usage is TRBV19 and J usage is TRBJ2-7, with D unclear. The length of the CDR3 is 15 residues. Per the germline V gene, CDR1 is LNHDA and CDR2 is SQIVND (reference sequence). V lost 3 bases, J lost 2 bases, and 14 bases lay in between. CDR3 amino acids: CASSIGSGAAYEQYF. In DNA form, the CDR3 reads TGTGCCAGTAGTATTGGATCAGGAGCAGCCTACGAGCAGTACTTC.

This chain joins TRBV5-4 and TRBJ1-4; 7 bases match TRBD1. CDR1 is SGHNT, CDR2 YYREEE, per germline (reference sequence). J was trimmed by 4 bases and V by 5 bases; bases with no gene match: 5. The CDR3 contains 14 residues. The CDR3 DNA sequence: TGTGCCAGCAGTCGCCAGGGGGTTAATGAAAAACTGTTTTTT. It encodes CASSRQGVNEKLFF.

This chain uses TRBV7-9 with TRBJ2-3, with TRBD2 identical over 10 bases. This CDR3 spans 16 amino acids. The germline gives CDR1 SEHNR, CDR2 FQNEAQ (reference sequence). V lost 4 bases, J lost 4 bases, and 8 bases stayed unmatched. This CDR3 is CASSSRAGGRSDTQYF. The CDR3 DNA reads TGTGCCAGCAGCTCCCGAGCGGGGGGGCGGTCAGATACGCAGTATTTT. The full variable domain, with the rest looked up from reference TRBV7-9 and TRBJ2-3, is DTGVSQNPRHKITKRGQNVTFRCDPISEHNRLYWYRQTLGQGPEFLTYFQNEAQLEKSRLLSDRFSAERPKGSFSTLEIQRTEQGDSAMYLCASSSRAGGRSDTQYFGPGTRLTVL.

In DNA form, the CDR3 reads TGTGCCAGCAGTTACTCGACTCACAGGGACGAGCAGTACTTC. This encodes CASSYSTHRDEQYF. V is TRBV6-5 and J is TRBJ2-7; D is possibly TRBD1 (6 bases). Germline-derived CDR1 and CDR2 are MNHEY and SVGAGI. The CDR3 totals 14 residues. Trimming took 0 bases from V and 5 from J, leaving 11 bases between them.

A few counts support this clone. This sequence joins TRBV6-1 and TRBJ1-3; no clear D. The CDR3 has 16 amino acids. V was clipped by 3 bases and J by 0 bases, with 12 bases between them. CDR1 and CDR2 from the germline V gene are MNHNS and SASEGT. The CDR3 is CASSEHQDPSGNTIYF. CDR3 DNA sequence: TGTGCCAGCAGTGAGCACCAGGATCCCTCTGGAAACACCATATATTTT.

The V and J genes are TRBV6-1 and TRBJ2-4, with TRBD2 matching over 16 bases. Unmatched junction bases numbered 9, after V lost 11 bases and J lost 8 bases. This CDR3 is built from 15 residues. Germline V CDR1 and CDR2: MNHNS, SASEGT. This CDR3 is CAGAGGLAGGDIQYF. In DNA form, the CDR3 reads TGTGCCGGTGCAGGGGGACTAGCGGGAGGGGACATTCAGTACTTC.

The CDR3 is CASSPNEGQETQYF. CDR3 sequence (DNA): TGTGCCAGCAGCCCGAACGAGGGCCAGGAGACCCAGTACTTC. The gene calls are TRBV25-1 and TRBJ2-5; D may be TRBD2 (5 bases). Germline loops: CDR1 MGHDK, CDR2 SYGVNS. V lost 6 bases, J lost 5 bases, and 16 bases lay in between. The CDR3 is made up of 14 amino acids.

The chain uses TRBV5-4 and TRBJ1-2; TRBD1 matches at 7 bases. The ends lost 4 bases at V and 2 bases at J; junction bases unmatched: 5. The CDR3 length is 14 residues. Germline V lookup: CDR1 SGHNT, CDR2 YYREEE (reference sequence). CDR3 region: CASSPQTGNYGYTF. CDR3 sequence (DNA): TGTGCCAGCAGCCCTCAGACAGGGAACTATGGCTACACCTTC.

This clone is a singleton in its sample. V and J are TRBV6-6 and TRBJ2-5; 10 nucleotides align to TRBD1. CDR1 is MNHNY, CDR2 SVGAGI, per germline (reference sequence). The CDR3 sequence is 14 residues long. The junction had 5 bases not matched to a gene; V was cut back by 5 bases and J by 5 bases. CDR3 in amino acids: CASSLDRGKETQYF. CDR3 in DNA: TGTGCCAGCAGTCTGGACAGGGGGAAGGAGACCCAGTACTTC.

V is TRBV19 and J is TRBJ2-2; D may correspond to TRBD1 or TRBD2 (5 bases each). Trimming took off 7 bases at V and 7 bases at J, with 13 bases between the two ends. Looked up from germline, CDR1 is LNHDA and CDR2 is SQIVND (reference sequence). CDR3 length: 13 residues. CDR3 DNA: TGTGCCAGTACAAGGGAGCAGGGCGGGGAGCTGTTTTTT. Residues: CASTREQGGELFF.

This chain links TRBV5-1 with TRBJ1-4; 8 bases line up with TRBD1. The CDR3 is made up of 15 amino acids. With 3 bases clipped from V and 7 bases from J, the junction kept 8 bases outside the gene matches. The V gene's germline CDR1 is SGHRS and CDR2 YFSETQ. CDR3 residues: CASSSGDRISEKLFF. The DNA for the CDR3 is TGCGCCAGCAGCTCCGGGGACAGGATTAGTGAAAAACTGTTTTTT. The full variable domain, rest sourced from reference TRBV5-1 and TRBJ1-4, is KAGVTQTPRYLIKTRGQQVTLSCSPISGHRSVSWYQQTPGQGLQFLFEYFSETQRNKGNFPGRFSGRQFSNSRSEMNVSTLELGDSALYLCASSSGDRISEKLFFGSGTQLSVL.